Following are 9 T cell receptor beta chains from one sample sequenced in a study of blood T cell repertoires in COVID-19. The assay was immunoSEQ multiplex PCR, and TCRdb's table has in-frame clones only and misses some. The sample lists tens of thousands of clones, 70% to 85% seen once, with roughly 35% in the top ten. The source material was peripheral blood. Receptor source: a woman in her sixties or seventies with acute or convalescent COVID-19.

The CDR3 loop reads CASEERRGGTSGSAEQFF. The DNA for the CDR3 is TGTGCCAGCGAGGAGAGGAGGGGGGGGACTAGCGGGAGTGCTGAGCAGTTCTTC. The rearrangement links TRBV28 to TRBJ2-1, with TRBD2 matching 14 bases. Unmatched junction bases numbered 18, after V lost 8 bases and J lost 9 bases. From germline, CDR1 is MDHEN and CDR2 SYDVKM. This CDR3 is 18 amino acids long.

This clone was detected only a few times. CDR3 protein: CASSYTGGVNEKLFF. The CDR3 coding sequence is TGTGCCAGCAGTTACACAGGGGGCGTTAATGAAAAACTGTTTTTT. The V gene is TRBV2, the J gene TRBJ1-4; 9 bases are a match to TRBD1. Germline trimming cut 5 bases from V and 4 bases from J; bases unmatched to any gene: 5. Looked up from germline, CDR1 is SNHLY and CDR2 is FYNNEI. The CDR3 is made up of 15 amino acids.

This clone has just a few counts. The chain joins TRBV6-5 to TRBJ1-5, with 8 bases identical to TRBD1. The CDR3 is made up of 12 amino acids. The ends lost 10 bases at V and 6 bases at J; junction bases unmatched: 5. Germline assignment: CDR1 MNHEY and CDR2 SVGAGI. CDR3 coding DNA: TGTGCCACCGGACAGGGCGGTCAGCCCCAGCATTTT. Protein sequence: CATGQGGQPQHF.

This clone was counted only a few times. This chain connects TRBV11-2 to TRBJ2-7; D call uncertain. The CDR3 has 12 amino acids. The V end lost 5 bases, the J end lost 1 base, and 6 bases lay between the germline ends. Germline V gene lookup returns CDR1 SGHAT and CDR2 FQNNGV. CDR3 bases: TGTGCCAGCAGCCCCGAGTCCTACGAGCAGTACTTC. This encodes CASSPESYEQYF.

This clone has more than one count but fewer than ten. This rearrangement joins TRBV27 to TRBJ1-6, with 9 bases identical to TRBD1. The CDR3 has 16 residues. Germline V gene data show CDR1 as MNHEY and CDR2 as SMNVEV (reference sequence). V lost 4 bases, J lost 9 bases, and 10 bases stayed unmatched. The CDR3 region has the DNA TGTGCCAGCAGTTGGGGGCGGGGACAGGGAAGTTCACCCCTCCACTTT. Translated: CASSWGRGQGSSPLHF.

This clone was seen a handful of times. V is TRBV30 and J is TRBJ1-6, with D possibly matching TRBD1 (6 bases). The V end lost 3 bases, the J end lost 7 bases, and 16 bases lay between the germline ends. The germline V gene encodes CDR1 GTSNPN and CDR2 SVGIG (reference sequence). This CDR3 region has 15 residues. CDR3 region: CAWSVRGAGNSPLHF. CDR3 bases: TGTGCCTGGAGCGTGCGGGGGGCCGGGAATTCACCCCTCCACTTT. Variable domain in full (rest from reference TRBV30 and TRBJ1-6): SQTIHQWPATLVQPVGSPLSLECTVEGTSNPNLYWYRQAAGRGLQLLFYSVGIGQISSEVPQNLSASRPQDRQFILSSKKLLLSDSGFYLCAWSVRGAGNSPLHFGNGTRLTVT.

This clone has more than one count but fewer than ten. The chain uses TRBV29-1 and TRBJ1-5, with TRBD1 matching over 9 bases. J lost 6 bases, V lost 6 bases, and 6 bases had no gene match. CDR1 is SQVTM and CDR2 is ANQGSEA in the germline V gene. The CDR3 has 13 amino acids. Here the CDR3 reads CSVYTGGGQPQHF. The DNA for the CDR3 is TGCAGCGTGTATACAGGGGGCGGTCAGCCCCAGCATTTT.

V is TRBV9 and J is TRBJ1-2; no clear D gene. The length of the CDR3 is 12 residues. The germline V gene has CDR1 SGDLS and CDR2 YYNGEE. The V end lost 3 bases, the J end lost 7 bases, and 10 bases lay between the germline ends. The DNA of the CDR3 is TGTGCCAGCAGCGCCGTGGGCCTTGGCTACACCTTC. Protein: CASSAVGLGYTF.

The chain couples TRBV19 to TRBJ2-7; 7 nucleotides align to TRBD2. V dropped 3 bases and J dropped 5; count of bases not matched to a gene: 10. Germline V lookup: CDR1 LNHDA, CDR2 SQIVND (reference sequence). The length of the CDR3 is 15 residues. The CDR3 sequence is CASSIRAGPINEQYF. CDR3 DNA sequence: TGTGCCAGTAGTATTCGAGCGGGACCTATCAACGAGCAGTACTTC.